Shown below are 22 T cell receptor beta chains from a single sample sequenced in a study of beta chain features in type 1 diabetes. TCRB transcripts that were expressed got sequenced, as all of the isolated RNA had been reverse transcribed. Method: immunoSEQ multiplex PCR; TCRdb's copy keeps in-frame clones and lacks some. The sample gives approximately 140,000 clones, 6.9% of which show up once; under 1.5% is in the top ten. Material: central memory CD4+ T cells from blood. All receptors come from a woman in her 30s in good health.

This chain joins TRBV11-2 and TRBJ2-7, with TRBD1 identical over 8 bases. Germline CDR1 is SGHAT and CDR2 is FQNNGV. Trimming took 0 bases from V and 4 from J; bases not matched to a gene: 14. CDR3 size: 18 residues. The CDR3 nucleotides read TGTGCCAGCAGCTTAGATAGAGCCGGACAGGGTTTCGGGTACGAGCAGTACTTC. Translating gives CASSLDRAGQGFGYEQYF.

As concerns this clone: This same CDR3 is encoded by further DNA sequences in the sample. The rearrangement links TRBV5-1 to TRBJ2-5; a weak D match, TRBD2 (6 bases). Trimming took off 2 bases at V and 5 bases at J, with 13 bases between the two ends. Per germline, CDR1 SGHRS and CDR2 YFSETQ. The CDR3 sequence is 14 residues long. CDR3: CASSFSGGEETQYF. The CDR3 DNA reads TGCGCCAGCAGCTTTAGCGGAGGGGAGGAGACCCAGTACTTC.

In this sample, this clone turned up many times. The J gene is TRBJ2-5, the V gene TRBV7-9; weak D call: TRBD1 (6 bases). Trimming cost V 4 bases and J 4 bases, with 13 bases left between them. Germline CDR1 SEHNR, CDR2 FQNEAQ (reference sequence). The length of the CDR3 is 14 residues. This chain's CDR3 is CASSWAGAGETQYF. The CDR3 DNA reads TGTGCCAGCAGCTGGGCAGGGGCAGGAGAGACCCAGTACTTC.

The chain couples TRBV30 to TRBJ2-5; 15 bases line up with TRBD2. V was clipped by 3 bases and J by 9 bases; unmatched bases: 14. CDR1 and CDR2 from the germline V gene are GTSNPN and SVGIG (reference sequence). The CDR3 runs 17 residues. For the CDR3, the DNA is TGTGCCTGGAGGGGACTAGCGGGAGGCCCTGCGTTGGGTGCCCAGTACTTC. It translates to CAWRGLAGGPALGAQYF.

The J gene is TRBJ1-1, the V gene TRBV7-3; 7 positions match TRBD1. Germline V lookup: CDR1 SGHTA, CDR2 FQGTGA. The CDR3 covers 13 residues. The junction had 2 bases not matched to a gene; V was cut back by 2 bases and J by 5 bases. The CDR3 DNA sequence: TGTGCCAGCAGCTTACAGGGGGATACTGAAGCTTTCTTT. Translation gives CASSLQGDTEAFF.

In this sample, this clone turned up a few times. The CDR3 DNA reads TGTGCCAGCAGTTACGGAGCTTCTGGGGCCAACGTCCTGACTTTC. This sequence encodes CASSYGASGANVLTF. The gene calls are TRBV6-5 and TRBJ2-6; D is unclear. Deletions cut 2 bases from V and 1 base from J, with 6 bases between. Germline values: CDR1 MNHEY, CDR2 SVGAGI. The CDR3 has 15 amino acids.

The CDR3 region has the DNA TGTGCCAGCTCACTACAGGGCGTGGTACAGCCCCAGCATTTT. The encoded protein is CASSLQGVVQPQHF. This chain joins TRBV18 and TRBJ1-5; D is perhaps TRBD1 (6 bases). V lost 4 bases and J lost 7, with 14 bases in between. The length of the CDR3 is 14 residues. Germline CDR1 is KGHSH and CDR2 is LQKENI. Supplemented by reference TRBV18 and TRBJ1-5, the full variable domain reads NAGVMQNPRHLVRRRGQEARLRCSPMKGHSHVYWYRQLPEEGLKFMVYLQKENIIDESGMPKERFSAEFPKEGPSILRIQQVVRGDSAAYFCASSLQGVVQPQHFGDGTRLSIL.

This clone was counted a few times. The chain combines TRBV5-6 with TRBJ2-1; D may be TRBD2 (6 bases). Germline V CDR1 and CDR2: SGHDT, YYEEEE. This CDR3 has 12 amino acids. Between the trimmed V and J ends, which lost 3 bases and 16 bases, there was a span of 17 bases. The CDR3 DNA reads TGTGCCAGCAGCTACACCGGGACTCCGAGTTTCTTC. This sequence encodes CASSYTGTPSFF. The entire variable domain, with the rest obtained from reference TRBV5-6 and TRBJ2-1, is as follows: DAGVTQSPTHLIKTRGQQVTLRCSPKSGHDTVSWYQQALGQGPQFIFQYYEEEERQRGNFPDRFSGHQFPNYSSELNVNALLLGDSALYLCASSYTGTPSFFGPGTRLTVL.

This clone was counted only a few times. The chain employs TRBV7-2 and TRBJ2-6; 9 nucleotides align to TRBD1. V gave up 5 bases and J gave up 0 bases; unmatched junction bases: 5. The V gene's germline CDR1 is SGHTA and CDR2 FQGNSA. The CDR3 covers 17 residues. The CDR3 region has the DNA TGTGCCAGCAGCCCGGGACAGGGCCGCTCTGGGGCCAACGTCCTGACTTTC. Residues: CASSPGQGRSGANVLTF.

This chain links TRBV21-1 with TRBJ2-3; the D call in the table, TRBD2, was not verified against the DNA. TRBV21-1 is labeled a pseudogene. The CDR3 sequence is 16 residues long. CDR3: CASSNGLAGVVDTQYF. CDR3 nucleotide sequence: TGTGCCAGCAGCAACGGACTAGCGGGAGTCGTAGATACGCAGTATTTT.

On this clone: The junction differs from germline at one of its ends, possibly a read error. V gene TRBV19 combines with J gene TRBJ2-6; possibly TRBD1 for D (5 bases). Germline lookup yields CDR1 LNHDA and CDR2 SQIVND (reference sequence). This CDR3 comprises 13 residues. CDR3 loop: CAGRQNGANVLTF. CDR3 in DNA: TGTGCCGGTAGACAGAATGGGGCCAACGTCCTGACTTTC.

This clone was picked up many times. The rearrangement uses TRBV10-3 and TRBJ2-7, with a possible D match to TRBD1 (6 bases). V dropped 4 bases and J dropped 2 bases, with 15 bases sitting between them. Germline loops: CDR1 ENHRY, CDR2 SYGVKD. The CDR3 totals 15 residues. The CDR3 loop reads CAISGSSRGTYEQYF. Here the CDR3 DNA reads TGTGCCATCAGTGGGTCCTCCAGGGGAACCTACGAGCAGTACTTC.

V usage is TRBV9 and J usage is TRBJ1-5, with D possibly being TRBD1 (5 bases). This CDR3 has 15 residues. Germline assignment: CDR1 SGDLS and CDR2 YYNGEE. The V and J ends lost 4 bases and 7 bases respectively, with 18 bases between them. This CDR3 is CASSPRGGVGQPQHF. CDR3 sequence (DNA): TGTGCCAGCAGCCCCCGGGGGGGGGTAGGGCAGCCCCAGCATTTT.

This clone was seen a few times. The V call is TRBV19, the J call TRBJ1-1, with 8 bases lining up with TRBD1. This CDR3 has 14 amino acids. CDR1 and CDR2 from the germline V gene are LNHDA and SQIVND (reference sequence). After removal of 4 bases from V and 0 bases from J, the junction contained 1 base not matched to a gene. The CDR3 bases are TGTGCCAGTAGTAGGGACAGGATGAACACTGAAGCTTTCTTT. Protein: CASSRDRMNTEAFF.

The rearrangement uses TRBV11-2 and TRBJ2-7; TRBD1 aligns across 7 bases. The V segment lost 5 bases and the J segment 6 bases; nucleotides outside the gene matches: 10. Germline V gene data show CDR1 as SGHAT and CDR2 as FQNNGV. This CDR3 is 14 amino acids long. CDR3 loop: CASSPRGQFVEQYF. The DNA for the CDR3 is TGTGCCAGCAGCCCAAGGGGACAGTTCGTCGAGCAGTACTTC.

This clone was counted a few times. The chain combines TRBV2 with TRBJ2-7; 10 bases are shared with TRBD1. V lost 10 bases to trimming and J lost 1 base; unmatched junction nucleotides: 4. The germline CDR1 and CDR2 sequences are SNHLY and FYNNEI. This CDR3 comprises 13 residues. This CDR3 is CATRDRGSYEQYF. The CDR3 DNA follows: TGTGCCACCCGGGACAGGGGTTCCTACGAGCAGTACTTC.

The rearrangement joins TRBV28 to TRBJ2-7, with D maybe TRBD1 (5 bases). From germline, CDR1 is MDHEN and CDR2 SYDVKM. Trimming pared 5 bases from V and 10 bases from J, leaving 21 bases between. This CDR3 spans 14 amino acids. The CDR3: CASSIAGLSLRQYF. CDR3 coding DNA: TGTGCCAGCAGTATCGCAGGGCTCTCCCTACGCCAGTACTTC.

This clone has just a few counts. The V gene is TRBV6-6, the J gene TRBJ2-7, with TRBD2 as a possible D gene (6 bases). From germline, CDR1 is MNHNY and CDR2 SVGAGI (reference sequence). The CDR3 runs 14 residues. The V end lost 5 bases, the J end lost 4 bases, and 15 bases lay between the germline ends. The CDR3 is CASSRTDGGYEQYF. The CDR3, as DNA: TGTGCCAGCAGTCGAACGGACGGGGGATACGAGCAGTACTTC.

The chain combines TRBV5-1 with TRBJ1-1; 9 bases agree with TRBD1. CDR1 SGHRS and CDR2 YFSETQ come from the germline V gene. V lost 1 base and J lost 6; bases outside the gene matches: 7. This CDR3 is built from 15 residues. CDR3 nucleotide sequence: TGCGCCAGCAGCTTGAGGACAGGGGAAGGTCCTGAAGCTTTCTTT. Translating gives CASSLRTGEGPEAFF. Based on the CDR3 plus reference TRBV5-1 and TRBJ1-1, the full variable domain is KAGVTQTPRYLIKTRGQQVTLSCSPISGHRSVSWYQQTPGQGLQFLFEYFSETQRNKGNFPGRFSGRQFSNSRSEMNVSTLELGDSALYLCASSLRTGEGPEAFFGQGTRLTVV.

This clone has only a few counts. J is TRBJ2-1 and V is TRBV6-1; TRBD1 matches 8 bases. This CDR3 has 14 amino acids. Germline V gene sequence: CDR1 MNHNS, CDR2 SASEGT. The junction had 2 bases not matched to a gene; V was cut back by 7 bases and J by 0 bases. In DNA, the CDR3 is TGTGCCAGCAACAGGGGGAGCTCCTACAATGAGCAGTTCTTC. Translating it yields CASNRGSSYNEQFF.

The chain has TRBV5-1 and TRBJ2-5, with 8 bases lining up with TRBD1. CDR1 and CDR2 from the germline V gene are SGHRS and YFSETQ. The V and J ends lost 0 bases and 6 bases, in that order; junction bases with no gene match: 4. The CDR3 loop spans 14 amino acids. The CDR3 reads CASSLETGGQTQYF. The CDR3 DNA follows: TGCGCCAGCAGCTTGGAAACAGGGGGGCAGACCCAGTACTTC.

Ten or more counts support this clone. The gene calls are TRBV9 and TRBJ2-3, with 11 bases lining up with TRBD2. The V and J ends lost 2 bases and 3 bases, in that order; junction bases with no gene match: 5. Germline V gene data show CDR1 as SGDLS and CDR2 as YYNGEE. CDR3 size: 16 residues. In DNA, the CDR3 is TGTGCCAGCAGCGTTTTAGCGGGAGGGATAACAGATACGCAGTATTTT. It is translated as CASSVLAGGITDTQYF.